Below, 31 T cell receptor beta chains from the same sample are listed, as sequenced in a study of Graves' ophthalmopathy and Graves' hyperthyroidism. CDR3 regions of TCR beta were amplified from RNA transcripts. RT-PCR with HTBI primers came first, then second-round multiplex PCR. TCRdb redid the calling of the multiplex PCR reads with MiXCR, one entry per CDR3 protein. The sample holds 150,000 to 200,000 distinct CDR3 sequences, 39% seen once. The specimen sequenced was peripheral blood. Receptors were obtained from a man aged 25 to 40 with Graves' ophthalmopathy.

This clonotype was seen at least ten times. The V call is TRBV6-2 or TRBV6-3, the J call TRBJ1-5; D gene ambiguous. The CDR3 spans 15 residues. The germline V gene has CDR1 MNHEY and CDR2 SVGEGT. Trimming took off 8 bases at V and 3 bases at J, with 17 bases between the two ends. The CDR3 nucleotides are TGTGCCAGCTCTGCGGAGGGATTGGCCAATCAGCCCCAGCATTTT. Amino acids: CASSAEGLANQPQHF.

This clonotype was seen a single time. J is TRBJ1-1 and V is TRBV6-2 or TRBV6-3; D not certain. Trimming removed 2 bases at V and 3 bases at J, with 13 bases between. The CDR3 is made up of 15 amino acids. In germline, CDR1 is MNHEY, CDR2 SVGEGT. The CDR3: CASSYGLLGDTEAFF. The CDR3 DNA reads as TGTGCCAGCAGTTACGGGCTCTTGGGTGACACTGAAGCTTTCTTT.

The V call is TRBV4-1, the J call TRBJ1-6; weak D call: TRBD1 (5 bases). Germline V gene data show CDR1 as MGHRA and CDR2 as YSYEKL. Deletions cut 3 bases from V and 9 bases from J, with 15 bases between. CDR3 length: 15 residues. Here the CDR3 reads CASSQGTQDGSPLHF. CDR3 sequence (DNA): TGCGCCAGCAGCCAGGGGACCCAGGACGGTTCACCCCTCCACTTT.

This clonotype was observed at least ten times. In this CDR3 the conserved last residue, phenylalanine or tryptophan, is missing, so a read error is likely. The chain joins TRBV13 to TRBJ1-1, with D tentatively TRBD1 (6 bases). This CDR3 comprises 15 residues. Germline V gene sequence: CDR1 PRHDT, CDR2 FYEKMQ (reference sequence). With 5 bases removed from V and 5 bases from J, the gap between germline ends came to 18 bases. This chain's CDR3 is CASSPVTGGGTEAFL. CDR3 DNA: TGTGCCAGCAGCCCAGTGACAGGAGGAGGAACTGAAGCTTTCCTT.

V and J are TRBV27 and TRBJ2-7, with TRBD2 matching over 9 bases. The germline V gene has CDR1 MNHEY and CDR2 SMNVEV (reference sequence). V was pared by 7 bases and J by 4 bases, with 8 bases of the junction left unmatched. This CDR3 is 14 amino acids long. CDR3 loop: CASTQTSGQYEQYF. The CDR3 nucleotides are TGTGCCAGCACCCAGACTAGCGGCCAGTACGAGCAGTACTTC.

The rearrangement links TRBV29-1 to TRBJ1-2; no reliable D call. V lost 5 bases to trimming and J lost 6 bases, with 10 bases between them. Germline V lookup: CDR1 SQVTM, CDR2 ANQGSEA. The CDR3 sequence is 11 residues long. CDR3 nucleotides: TGCAGCGTTCAAGGGTTCAATGGCTACACCTTC. It codes for CSVQGFNGYTF.

This clonotype came up many times. The chain employs TRBV24-1 and TRBJ1-1, with a weak D call TRBD1 (6 bases). The germline V gene has CDR1 KGHDR and CDR2 SFDVKD. The CDR3 runs 14 residues. Trimming removed 5 bases from V and 4 bases from J, with 13 bases in between. The CDR3 sequence is CATSAGGGATEAFF. The CDR3 coding sequence is TGTGCCACCAGTGCTGGGGGGGGGGCCACTGAAGCTTTCTTT.

This clonotype has at least ten counts. The gene calls are TRBV5-1 and TRBJ1-3, with 7 bases fitting TRBD1. Germline-derived CDR1 and CDR2 are SGHRS and YFSETQ. The CDR3 extends over 17 amino acids. V lost 4 bases, J lost 0 bases, and 10 bases stayed unmatched. The CDR3 region has the DNA TGCGCCAGCAGCGTAAACGGACAGGACCGCTCTGGAAACACCATATATTTT. Translation gives CASSVNGQDRSGNTIYF.

The chain recombines TRBV29-1 with TRBJ2-7; 11 positions match TRBD2. After removal of 5 bases from V and 6 bases from J, the junction contained 6 bases not matched to a gene. CDR1 SQVTM and CDR2 ANQGSEA come from the germline V gene. This CDR3 has 13 residues. In DNA form, the CDR3 reads TGCAGCGTTTTAGCGGGAGGGAGTGGCGAGCAGTACTTC. This codes for CSVLAGGSGEQYF.

The chain is built from TRBV6-1 and TRBJ2-7; 8 positions agree with TRBD2. Losses at the gene ends were 4 bases for V and 4 bases for J; bases not matched to a gene: 9. CDR1 MNHNS and CDR2 SASEGT come from the germline V gene. The CDR3 has 15 amino acids. Here the CDR3 reads CASSGAAGVGYEQYF. CDR3 bases: TGTGCCAGCAGTGGGGCAGCGGGAGTCGGATACGAGCAGTACTTC.

The rearrangement links TRBV27 to TRBJ1-1, with D perhaps matching TRBD1 (6 bases). Germline CDR1 MNHEY, CDR2 SMNVEV (reference sequence). The CDR3 is made up of 14 amino acids. With 8 bases removed from V and 0 bases from J, the gap between germline ends came to 13 bases. CDR3 sequence (DNA): TGTGCCAGCGGGCAGGGGAGGATGAACACTGAAGCTTTCTTT. Encoded protein: CASGQGRMNTEAFF.

This clonotype was seen at least ten times. V is TRBV9 and J is TRBJ2-5; 7 bases are a match to TRBD1. CDR1 and CDR2 from the germline V gene are SGDLS and YYNGEE. After removal of 4 bases from V and 2 bases from J, the junction contained 5 bases not matched to a gene. There are 14 residues in the CDR3. The CDR3 here is CASSPEGAQETQYF. The CDR3 DNA reads TGTGCCAGCAGCCCCGAGGGGGCTCAAGAGACCCAGTACTTC. The variable domain in full, with the rest retrieved from reference TRBV9 and TRBJ2-5, is DSGVTQTPKHLITATGQRVTLRCSPRSGDLSVYWYQQSLDQGLQFLIQYYNGEERAKGNILERFSAQQFPDLHSELNLSSLELGDSALYFCASSPEGAQETQYFGPGTRLLVL.

This clonotype was picked up many times. The V and J genes are TRBV5-1 and TRBJ1-1, with 7 bases that match TRBD1. Germline V gives CDR1 SGHRS, CDR2 YFSETQ. With V trimmed by 0 bases and J by 2 bases, 4 bases remained unmatched. The CDR3 extends over 15 amino acids. CDR3 nucleotides: TGCGCCAGCAGCTTGGGGAGAGGGGGCAACACTGAAGCTTTCTTT. Its protein is CASSLGRGGNTEAFF.

This clonotype has at least ten counts. The chain recombines TRBV12-3 or TRBV12-4 with TRBJ1-6; the match to TRBD1 covers 9 bases. With 5 bases clipped from V and 7 bases from J, the junction kept 6 bases outside the gene matches. The CDR3 extends over 15 amino acids. Here the CDR3 reads CASSIGQGTNSPLHF. The CDR3 nucleotides are TGTGCCAGCAGTATTGGACAGGGGACGAATTCACCCCTCCACTTT.

This clonotype was seen many times. The V call is TRBV6-5, the J call TRBJ2-2; D is ambiguous. V dropped 8 bases and J dropped 4 bases, with 8 bases sitting between them. The CDR3 loop spans 12 amino acids. In germline, CDR1 is MNHEY, CDR2 SVGAGI. The CDR3 loop is CASHGPTGELFF. CDR3 coding DNA: TGTGCCAGCCACGGGCCCACCGGGGAGCTGTTTTTT.

This chain joins TRBV11-2 and TRBJ2-7, with 10 bases fitting TRBD2. The CDR3 is 15 residues long. Losses at the gene ends were 0 bases for V and 6 bases for J; bases not matched to a gene: 5. Germline assignment: CDR1 SGHAT and CDR2 FQNNGV. The CDR3 DNA is TGTGCCAGCAGCTTAGAGACACTAGCGGGGCGCGAGCAGTACTTC. Translated, it gives CASSLETLAGREQYF. The entire variable domain, with the rest obtained from reference TRBV11-2 and TRBJ2-7, is as follows: EAGVAQSPRYKIIEKRQSVAFWCNPISGHATLYWYQQILGQGPKLLIQFQNNGVVDDSQLPKDRFSAERLKGVDSTLKIQPAKLEDSAVYLCASSLETLAGREQYFGPGTRLTVT.

This chain uses TRBV6-1 with TRBJ2-5; TRBD1 is a possible D gene (6 bases). With 6 bases removed from V and 5 bases from J, the gap between germline ends came to 22 bases. The CDR3 is 16 amino acids. Germline V gives CDR1 MNHNS, CDR2 SASEGT. The CDR3 DNA is TGTGCCAGCAGCGATGGGCAGGGGAGACAATGGGAGACCCAGTACTTC. Translating gives CASSDGQGRQWETQYF.

This clonotype has a count of ten or more. The gene calls are TRBV12-3 or TRBV12-4 and TRBJ2-5; D gene ambiguous. V was trimmed by 4 bases and J by 5 bases, leaving 14 bases between them. The CDR3 length is 14 residues. CDR3 DNA: TGTGCCAGCAGTTCGCCACCGATGGGGGAGACCCAGTACTTC. It yields the protein CASSSPPMGETQYF.

This clonotype was recorded many times. The chain recombines TRBV6-5 with TRBJ2-2; TRBD1 matches at 7 bases. This CDR3 contains 14 residues. Germline CDR1 and CDR2: MNHEY and SVGAGI. V lost 7 bases, J lost 0 bases, and 2 bases stayed unmatched. CDR3 in DNA: TGTGCCAGCATCGGACAGGCGAACACCGGGGAGCTGTTTTTT. Translating gives CASIGQANTGELFF.

The rearrangement joins TRBV10-3 to TRBJ2-7; D unresolved. The germline V and J ends were trimmed by 7 bases and 4 bases, with 8 bases remaining between them. Germline loops: CDR1 ENHRY, CDR2 SYGVKD. The CDR3 length is 11 residues. CDR3 in DNA: TGTGCCATCACAAATCAATACGAGCAGTACTTC. Translation: CAITNQYEQYF.

This clonotype was observed at least ten times. The gene calls are TRBV4-3 and TRBJ1-1; D might be TRBD1 (5 bases). The germline V gene encodes CDR1 LGHNA and CDR2 YSLEER. The CDR3 totals 14 residues. V was shortened by 0 bases and J by 3 bases, with 8 bases between the two germline ends. This CDR3 reads CASSQDRADTEAFF. The DNA for the CDR3 is TGCGCCAGCAGCCAAGACAGGGCGGACACTGAAGCTTTCTTT.

With respect to this clonotype: A read error may account for a junction end that differs from germline. The chain has TRBV28 and TRBJ2-7, with 8 bases that match TRBD1. Germline values: CDR1 MDHEN, CDR2 SYDVKM. The CDR3 sequence is 13 residues long. CDR3 bases: TGTGCCAGCAGCTTAGTTTCGGACAGGGATCCGCACTTC. Translation gives CASSLVSDRDPHF.

J is TRBJ1-5 and V is TRBV6-1; D gene unclear. Trimming left V 1 base short and J 5 bases short, with 6 bases between. The CDR3 totals 13 residues. The germline CDR1 and CDR2 sequences are MNHNS and SASEGT. CDR3 nucleotides: TGTGCCAGCAGTGAAGTCGAGGATCAGCCCCAGCATTTT. This translates into CASSEVEDQPQHF.

In its sample, this clonotype was seen many times. J is TRBJ2-2 and V is TRBV12-3 or TRBV12-4; 7 bases map to TRBD1. V shed 5 bases, J shed 0 bases, and the junction held 3 bases outside the gene matches. There are 15 residues in the CDR3. The CDR3 coding sequence is TGTGCCAGCAGTCGTGACAGGGCGAACACCGGGGAGCTGTTTTTT. Its protein product is CASSRDRANTGELFF.

The genes are TRBV28 and TRBJ2-7; a possible D gene is TRBD1 (5 bases). V was pared by 3 bases and J by 1 base, with 10 bases between. Germline loops: CDR1 MDHEN, CDR2 SYDVKM. This CDR3 comprises 14 residues. The CDR3: CASSFRGISYEQYF. CDR3 bases: TGTGCCAGCAGTTTTAGGGGAATTTCCTACGAGCAGTACTTC.

The J gene is TRBJ2-7, the V gene TRBV6-1; possible D gene TRBD2, 6 bases. V was shortened by 7 bases and J by 6 bases, with 19 bases between the two germline ends. Germline CDR1 is MNHNS and CDR2 is SASEGT. This CDR3 spans 14 amino acids. This chain's CDR3 is CASTAGAGPTEQYF. CDR3 in DNA: TGTGCCAGCACCGCCGGGGCGGGGCCTACCGAGCAGTACTTC.

The chain employs TRBV6-1 and TRBJ2-2; D not resolved. Trimming pared 4 bases from V and 6 bases from J, leaving 18 bases between. This CDR3 has 16 amino acids. The germline gives CDR1 MNHNS, CDR2 SASEGT. CDR3 loop: CASSGGLRRRAGELFF. CDR3 coding DNA: TGTGCCAGCAGTGGGGGTTTGCGTCGAAGGGCCGGGGAGCTGTTTTTT.

This clonotype was seen at least ten times. This sequence joins TRBV5-1 and TRBJ2-7, with D perhaps matching TRBD2 (6 bases). The CDR3 has 14 residues. V was shortened by 4 bases and J by 1 base, with 12 bases between the two germline ends. Germline V gene lookup returns CDR1 SGHRS and CDR2 YFSETQ. The chain's CDR3 is CASSPLGGSYEQYF. Written as DNA, the CDR3 is TGCGCCAGCAGCCCCCTGGGGGGTTCCTACGAGCAGTACTTC. The entire variable domain, with the rest obtained from reference TRBV5-1 and TRBJ2-7, is as follows: KAGVTQTPRYLIKTRGQQVTLSCSPISGHRSVSWYQQTPGQGLQFLFEYFSETQRNKGNFPGRFSGRQFSNSRSEMNVSTLELGDSALYLCASSPLGGSYEQYFGPGTRLTVT.

The sample holds one count of this clonotype. The chain recombines TRBV6-1 with TRBJ1-1, with D unresolved. Germline V gene data show CDR1 as MNHNS and CDR2 as SASEGT. This CDR3 region has 10 residues. Trimming took 8 bases from V and 5 from J, leaving 6 bases between them. The DNA for the CDR3 is TGTGCCAGCGGAAGGACTGAAGCTTTCTTT. Translation gives CASGRTEAFF.

V is TRBV6-2 or TRBV6-3 and J is TRBJ2-7; D call uncertain. CDR1 is MNHEY, CDR2 SVGEGT, per germline. Between the trimmed V and J ends, which lost 6 bases and 0 bases, there was a span of 12 bases. The CDR3 totals 14 residues. This chain's CDR3 is CASSSRPSSYEQYF. CDR3 DNA sequence: TGTGCCAGCAGCTCACGCCCCAGCTCCTACGAGCAGTACTTC.

This chain's CDR3 is CASSRTGRRGPQYF. Written as DNA, the CDR3 is TGTGCCAGCAGTCGTACGGGGCGGCGGGGCCCCCAGTACTTC. The rearrangement uses TRBV6-2 or TRBV6-3 and TRBJ2-5; TRBD2 might be the D (6 bases). Trimming removed 5 bases at V and 9 bases at J, with 19 bases between. Germline V gene sequence: CDR1 MNHEY, CDR2 SVGEGT. This CDR3 spans 14 amino acids.